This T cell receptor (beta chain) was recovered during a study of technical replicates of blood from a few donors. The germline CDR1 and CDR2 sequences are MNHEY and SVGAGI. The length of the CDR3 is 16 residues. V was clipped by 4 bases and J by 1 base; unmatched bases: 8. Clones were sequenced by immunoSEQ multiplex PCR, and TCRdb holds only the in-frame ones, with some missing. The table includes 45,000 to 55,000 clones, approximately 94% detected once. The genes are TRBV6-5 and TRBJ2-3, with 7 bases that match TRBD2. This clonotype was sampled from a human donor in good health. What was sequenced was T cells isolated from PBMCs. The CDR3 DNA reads TGTGCCAGCAGTTTAAACGGGAGGCCAGGCACAGATACGCAGTATTTT. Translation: CASSLNGRPGTDTQYF.